The 2 T cell receptor beta chains given below trace back to one sample, sequenced in a study of early T cells in non-severe SARS-CoV-2 infection. TCRdb reprocessed the 5' RACE reads with MiXCR, giving one entry per CDR3 protein. The sample has 50,000 to 75,000 distinct CDR3 sequences, about 6% seen once; the top ten hold around 3.3%. The sample here was whole blood, taken at baseline. The receptor source for this set is an adult who was a healthcare worker with PCR-confirmed SARS-CoV-2 infection or an uninfected control (not recorded which).

At least ten counts were recorded for this clonotype. This sequence joins TRBV20-1 and TRBJ2-3, with no clear D. Germline CDR1 reads DFQATT; CDR2 reads SNEGSKA (reference sequence). The germline V and J ends were trimmed by 3 bases and 8 bases, with 18 bases remaining between them. The CDR3 contains 14 residues. The CDR3 nucleotides read TGCAGTGCTAGTTCGGGCAGCCCTTCGGGTACGCAGTATTTT. Protein product: CSASSGSPSGTQYF.

This clonotype was recorded a few times. The CDR3 DNA reads TGCAGTTGCGGGACTGAAGAGCAGTACTTC. It codes for CSCGTEEQYF. This chain uses TRBV20-1 with TRBJ2-7; D perhaps matches TRBD2 (6 bases). Trimming pared 8 bases from V and 7 bases from J, leaving 12 bases between. The germline V gene encodes CDR1 DFQATT and CDR2 SNEGSKA (reference sequence). This CDR3 is 10 amino acids long.